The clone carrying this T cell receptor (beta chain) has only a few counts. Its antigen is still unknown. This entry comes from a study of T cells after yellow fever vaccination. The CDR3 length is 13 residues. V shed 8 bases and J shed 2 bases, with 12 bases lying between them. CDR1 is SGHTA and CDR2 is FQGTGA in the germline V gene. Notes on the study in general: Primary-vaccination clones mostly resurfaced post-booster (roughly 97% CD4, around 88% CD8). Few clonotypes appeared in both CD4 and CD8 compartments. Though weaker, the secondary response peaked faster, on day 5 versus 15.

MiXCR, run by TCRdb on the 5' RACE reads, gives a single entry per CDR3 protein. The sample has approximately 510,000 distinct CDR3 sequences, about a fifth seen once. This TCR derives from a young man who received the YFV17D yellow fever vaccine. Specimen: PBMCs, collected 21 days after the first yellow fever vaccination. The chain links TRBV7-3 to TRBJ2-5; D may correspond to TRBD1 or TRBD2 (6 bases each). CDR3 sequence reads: CASRRGDQETQYF. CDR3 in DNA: TGTGCCAGCCGGAGGGGGGATCAAGAGACCCAGTACTTC.